This TCR beta chain was recorded in a study of a mutant IDH1 vaccine in newly diagnosed glioma. Study-level background: Treated patients, averaging about 40 years, were roughly 60% male and around 40% female.

The time point is: week 47, end of study. Doses of 300 ug of mutant IDH1 20-mer peptide were given with topical imiquimod. Vaccination of patients was performed eight times, in weeks 1, 3, 5, 7, 11, 15, 19 and 23. A word on this clone: Its antigen remains unidentified.

Findings and caveats of the study: Of the patients, roughly 93% had vaccine-induced immune responses.

The repertoire was sequenced with immunoSEQ multiplex PCR; TCRdb's copy has only in-frame clones and lacks some. The table shows 56,000 or so clones, with around three quarters occurring only once. The sequence was collected from a man in his fifties with glioma. Sequenced material: PBMCs, taken from a glioma patient whose treatment included an IDH1 peptide vaccine.

The CDR3 coding sequence is TGTGCCAGCAGTTTAGTTGGGGGGGTAAATGAGCAGTTCTTC. It codes for CASSLVGGVNEQFF. The chain recombines TRBV27 with TRBJ2-1, with 7 bases matching TRBD2. The CDR3 covers 14 residues. Germline V lookup: CDR1 MNHEY, CDR2 SMNVEV (reference sequence). J gave up 7 bases and V 2 bases, and 5 bases lay outside the gene matches.